Given below is one T cell receptor beta chain in context. What it binds is unknown. Ipilimumab, 1 mg/kg, started 14 to 28 days after autologous transplant. Dosing: nivolumab 3 mg/kg IV, weeks 1, 4, 7, 10, then every two weeks to week 26. V gave up 2 bases and J gave up 0 bases; unmatched junction bases: 10. Germline CDR1 reads SGHTA; CDR2 reads FQGNSA. The CDR3 runs to 19 residues. Here immunoSEQ multiplex PCR was the method, and the copy in TCRdb shows in-frame clones only, minus some. The sample has roughly 16,000 clones; 81% are singletons. The data are from a study of ipilimumab plus nivolumab after autologous stem cell transplantation. The study, taken as a whole, reports: TCR repertoire, Treg phenotype and gut microbiota reportedly support more study of this approach.

The sequence was collected from a male donor with diffuse large B-cell lymphoma. The sequencing used PBMCs, collected in a trial of ipilimumab plus nivolumab as post-transplant consolidation. The chain recombines TRBV7-2 with TRBJ1-5; 10 bases are a match to TRBD1. The CDR3 loop reads CASSLRVTGGRYSNQPQHF. CDR3 in DNA: TGTGCCAGCAGCTTACGAGTGACAGGGGGCAGATATAGCAATCAGCCCCAGCATTTT.